This T cell receptor (beta chain) emerged from a study of blood T cell repertoires in COVID-19. For the study at large: Recovered status in Cohort 3 required two negative PCRs, clearance, or symptom resolution. Some COVID-19 samples were acute and others convalescent; all came from the United States, Italy and Spain.

Libraries were prepared by immunoSEQ multiplex PCR; TCRdb keeps only in-frame clonotypes and omits some of them. Here the sample spans fewer than 250,000 clones, 86% being singletons. The V gene's germline CDR1 is SGHDT and CDR2 YYEEEE. The CDR3 is 11 amino acids. Trimming removed 0 bases from V and 7 bases from J, with 4 bases in between. The TCR comes from a woman aged 40 to 50 in a cohort exposed to, infected with or recovered from COVID-19 (not recorded which). The sequenced sample consisted of PBMCs or T cells enriched from blood (not recorded which). The chain joins TRBV5-6 to TRBJ1-1; no definite D call. The DNA of the CDR3 is TGTGCCAGCAGCTTGGTGAGTGAAGCTTTCTTT. Protein: CASSLVSEAFF.